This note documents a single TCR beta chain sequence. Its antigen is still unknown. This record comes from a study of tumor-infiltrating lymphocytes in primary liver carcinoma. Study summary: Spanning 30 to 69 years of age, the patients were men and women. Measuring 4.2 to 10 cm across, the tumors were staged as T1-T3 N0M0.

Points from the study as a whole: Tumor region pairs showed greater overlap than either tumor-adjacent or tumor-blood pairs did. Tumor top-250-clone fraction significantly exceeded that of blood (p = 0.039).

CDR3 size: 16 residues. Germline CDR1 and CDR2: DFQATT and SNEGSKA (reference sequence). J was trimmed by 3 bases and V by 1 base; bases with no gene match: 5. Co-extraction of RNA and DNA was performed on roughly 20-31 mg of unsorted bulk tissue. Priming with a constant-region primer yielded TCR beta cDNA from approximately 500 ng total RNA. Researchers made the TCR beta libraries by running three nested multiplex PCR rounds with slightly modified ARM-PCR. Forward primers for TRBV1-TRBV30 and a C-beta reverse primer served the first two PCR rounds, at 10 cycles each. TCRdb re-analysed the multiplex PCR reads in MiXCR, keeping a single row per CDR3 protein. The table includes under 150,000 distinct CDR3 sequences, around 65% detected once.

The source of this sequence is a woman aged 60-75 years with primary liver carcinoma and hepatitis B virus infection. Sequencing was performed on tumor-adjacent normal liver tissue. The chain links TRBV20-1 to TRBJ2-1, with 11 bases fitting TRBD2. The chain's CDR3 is CSARVGTSGSYNEQFF. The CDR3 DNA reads TGCAGTGCTAGAGTTGGAACTAGCGGGAGCTACAATGAGCAGTTCTTC.